The sequence of this TCR beta chain was determined in a study of blood T cell repertoires in COVID-19. Across the whole study: The samples span acute and convalescent COVID-19 from the United States, Italy and Spain.

Followed over time, Seattle patients had been enrolled while infection was active. Germline loops: CDR1 SQVTM, CDR2 ANQGSEA. The CDR3 totals 13 residues. V gave up 7 bases and J gave up 1 base, with 13 bases separating them. Only in-frame clones appear in the TCRdb table, and some are missing; sequencing was by immunoSEQ multiplex PCR. The sample records 200,000 to 250,000 clones, about nine tenths being singletons. This TCR derives from a man aged 30-40 years with COVID-19, enrolled during active disease. The chain is built from TRBV29-1 and TRBJ1-1; D perhaps matches TRBD1 (5 bases). The sample was peripheral blood. The chain's CDR3 is CSAPRGSNTEAFF. CDR3 DNA sequence: TGCAGCGCCCCAAGGGGCTCGAACACTGAAGCTTTCTTT. Full variable domain (remainder filled in from reference TRBV29-1 and TRBJ1-1): SAVISQKPSRDICQRGTSLTIQCQVDSQVTMMFWYRQQPGQSLTLIATANQGSEATYESGFVIDKFPISRPNLTFSTLTVSNMSPEDSSIYLCSAPRGSNTEAFFGQGTRLTVV.